The 18 T cell receptor beta chains reported below all come from one sample, sequenced in a study of cytomegalovirus exposure and HLA in healthy donors. The PCR used 60 Vbeta and 13 Jbeta primers. The data were produced by immunoSEQ multiplex PCR, yet TCRdb's version contains in-frame clones alone and is incomplete. The table has fewer than 300,000 clones, 70% to 90% seen once. The sequenced sample consisted of PBMCs. The receptors derive from a man aged 40-49 years in good health and CMV-seropositive.

This clone was recorded a few times. The chain combines TRBV5-1 with TRBJ2-1, with 10 bases that match TRBD2. The germline V gene encodes CDR1 SGHRS and CDR2 YFSETQ. Germline trimming cut 0 bases from V and 8 bases from J; bases unmatched to any gene: 5. The CDR3 has 15 amino acids. The CDR3 protein is CASSLALAGEDEQFF. CDR3 sequence (DNA): TGCGCCAGCAGCTTGGCGCTAGCGGGAGAGGATGAGCAGTTCTTC.

CDR3 protein: CASSLQGAGSRLNEQYF. The CDR3 nucleotides are TGTGCCAGTAGTTTACAGGGCGCCGGGTCTCGATTAAACGAGCAGTACTTC. The V gene is TRBV19, the J gene TRBJ2-7, with D possibly TRBD1 on 6 matching bases. The CDR3 has 17 amino acids. Germline CDR1 and CDR2: LNHDA and SQIVND (reference sequence). The V end lost 5 bases, the J end lost 5 bases, and 25 bases lay between the germline ends.

The chain links TRBV2 to TRBJ1-1, with TRBD1 as a possible D gene (6 bases). V lost 2 bases and J lost 1, with 17 bases in between. The germline V gene encodes CDR1 SNHLY and CDR2 FYNNEI. This CDR3 comprises 17 residues. Here the CDR3 reads CASSETPYRVRNTEAFF. CDR3 DNA sequence: TGTGCCAGCAGTGAAACCCCCTACAGGGTGAGGAACACTGAAGCTTTCTTT.

The gene calls are TRBV15 and TRBJ1-1; D gene uncertain. V was clipped by 2 bases and J by 0 bases, with 4 bases between them. CDR3 size: 13 residues. Germline loops: CDR1 LNHNV, CDR2 YYDKDF (reference sequence). CDR3 loop: CATSRQVNTEAFF. The CDR3 bases are TGTGCCACCAGCAGACAGGTGAACACTGAAGCTTTCTTT.

J is TRBJ2-5 and V is TRBV6-4, with 8 bases aligning to TRBD2. The end of the DNA aligns better with TRBJ2-7, so the J call may be wrong. CDR3 size: 15 residues. In germline, CDR1 is MRHNA, CDR2 SNTAGT. The CDR3 loop reads CASSDSGLAPYEQYF. CDR3 DNA: TGTGCCAGCAGTGACTCAGGACTAGCCCCCTACGAGCAGTACTTC.

V and J are TRBV25-1 and TRBJ2-3; D might be TRBD1 (6 bases). CDR1 is MGHDK and CDR2 is SYGVNS in the germline V gene. This CDR3 has 16 residues. Trimming removed 4 bases at V and 1 base at J, with 15 bases between. The CDR3 nucleotides are TGTGCCAGCAGTGCCAACAGGGCTCGGGGCACAGATACGCAGTATTTT. Encoded protein: CASSANRARGTDTQYF.

This chain connects TRBV19 to TRBJ1-1; TRBD1 agrees at 9 bases. The CDR3 consists of 13 residues. From germline, CDR1 is LNHDA and CDR2 SQIVND (reference sequence). With V trimmed by 6 bases and J by 1 base, 0 bases remained unmatched. For the CDR3, the DNA is TGTGCCAGTAGGGACAGGGGGAACACTGAAGCTTTCTTT. Translating gives CASRDRGNTEAFF.

The chain couples TRBV9 to TRBJ1-2; D gene uncertain. In germline, CDR1 is SGDLS, CDR2 YYNGEE. The ends were cut back, 0 bases at V and 3 bases at J, with 12 bases in the middle. CDR3 length: 15 amino acids. The CDR3 here is CASSVGGDKHYGYTF. In DNA, the CDR3 is TGTGCCAGCAGCGTAGGCGGAGATAAACACTATGGCTACACCTTC.

This chain uses TRBV10-2 with TRBJ2-1; TRBD2 is a possible D gene (6 bases). The CDR3 is 15 residues long. Trimming pared 4 bases from V and 3 bases from J, leaving 13 bases between. Germline V CDR1 and CDR2: WSHSY, SAAADI. CDR3 sequence reads: CASSGRDSSYNEQFF. The CDR3 bases are TGCGCCAGCAGTGGGAGGGACTCCAGCTACAATGAGCAGTTCTTC.

This chain links TRBV19 with TRBJ1-1; 7 nucleotides line up with TRBD1. Trimming cost V 7 bases and J 4 bases; bases outside gene matches: 6. CDR3 length: 13 residues. CDR1 is LNHDA, CDR2 SQIVND, per germline (reference sequence). The CDR3 nucleotides are TGTGCCAGTATCAGGACAGGTACCACTGAAGCTTTCTTT. Translated: CASIRTGTTEAFF.

The gene calls are TRBV28 and TRBJ2-6; TRBD1 matches 12 bases. This CDR3 region has 20 residues. Germline V gives CDR1 MDHEN, CDR2 SYDVKM. V lost 3 bases and J lost 3; bases outside the gene matches: 12. DNA of the CDR3: TGTGCCAGCAGTTTCCTCCTCCGGGACAGGGGGCTATTTGGGGCCAACGTCCTGACTTTC. This gives the protein CASSFLLRDRGLFGANVLTF.

V and J are TRBV2 and TRBJ2-5; D possibly corresponds to TRBD1 (6 bases). Gene TRBJ2-7 matches the end of the DNA better, so the J call may be wrong. Germline-derived CDR1 and CDR2 are SNHLY and FYNNEI. The CDR3 totals 15 residues. CDR3 loop: CASSGRTVVSYEQYF. DNA of the CDR3: TGTGCCAGCAGTGGTAGGACAGTAGTCTCCTACGAGCAGTACTTC.

The chain uses TRBV7-2 and TRBJ2-3, with D unresolved. Germline lookup yields CDR1 SGHTA and CDR2 FQGNSA. This CDR3 spans 13 amino acids. V was clipped by 7 bases and J by 5 bases, with 13 bases between them. The CDR3 DNA sequence: TGTGCCAGCACCTCTAGAGCCTTAGATACGCAGTATTTT. Its protein is CASTSRALDTQYF.

Points on this clone: A junction boundary mismatches the germline segment, possibly from a read error. The CDR3 nucleotides are TGTTCCAGCAGCTTGGGTCGGGAAACTGAAGCTTTCTTT. Encoded protein: CSSSLGRETEAFF. This chain uses TRBV7-9 with TRBJ1-1, with D unclear. This CDR3 has 13 residues. The germline V gene encodes CDR1 SEHNR and CDR2 FQNEAQ (reference sequence).

This chain connects TRBV4-2 to TRBJ1-2, with 9 bases identical to TRBD1. This CDR3 comprises 15 residues. V lost 0 bases, J lost 5 bases, and 4 bases stayed unmatched. Germline V gene sequence: CDR1 LGHNA, CDR2 YNFKEQ. The CDR3 DNA follows: TGTGCCAGCAGCCAAGATAGGACAGGGGCTTATGGCTACACCTTC. This translates into CASSQDRTGAYGYTF.

The chain has TRBV6-5 and TRBJ1-5, with D maybe TRBD1 (5 bases). The germline V and J ends were trimmed by 5 bases and 1 base, with 9 bases remaining between them. The CDR3 sequence is 14 residues long. From germline, CDR1 is MNHEY and CDR2 SVGAGI. CDR3 loop: CASSKRQSNQPQHF. As DNA, the CDR3 is TGTGCCAGCAGTAAAAGACAGAGCAATCAGCCCCAGCATTTT.

The V and J genes are TRBV12-1 and TRBJ2-5; the table calls TRBD1, which could not be checked here. The J call may be faulty, since TRBJ2-7 better matches the DNA end. TRBV12-1 is a pseudogene segment. The CDR3 consists of 15 residues. The CDR3 sequence is CASSFRQGIPYEQYF. Here the CDR3 DNA reads TGTGCCAGCAGCTTCCGCCAGGGTATCCCCTACGAGCAGTACTTC.

A remark on this clone: One end of the junction fails to match germline, which may point to a read error. The J gene is TRBJ2-6, the V gene TRBV7-3; D unclear. This CDR3 spans 17 amino acids. Germline CDR1 is SGHTA and CDR2 is FQGTGA. CDR3 region: CAGSLNGYPSGANVLTF. The CDR3 bases are TGTGCCGGCAGCTTGAACGGTTACCCATCTGGGGCCAACGTCCTGACTTTC.